These T cell receptor beta chains were read from a single sample in a study of a mutant IDH1 vaccine in newly diagnosed glioma. These receptors' antigens are unknown. Some clones are missing from TCRdb's copy, which holds only in-frame ones; the method was immunoSEQ multiplex PCR. The top ten hold around 6% of the sample, which has approximately 47,000 clones, approximately 90% seen once. The input for sequencing was PBMCs, taken from a glioma patient whose treatment included an IDH1 peptide vaccine. The origin of the receptors is a woman between 40 and 50 years old with glioma. CDR3s include the opening cysteine and the closing phenylalanine or tryptophan.

V gene	CDR3 protein
TRBV5-6	CASSLGFGTQETQYF
TRBV10-3	CAISEPLGTSQTYTDTQYF
TRBV4-1	CASSQDRGRAGYEQFF
TRBV7-2	CASSFRDRSLSSGNTIYF
TRBV6-1	CASSPRLGEQYF
TRBV29-1	CSVGQGGTSGNTIYF
TRBV19	CASSPVGGDNQPQHF
TRBV6-1	CASMEGGYGYTF
TRBV6-1	CASRVAGSGEKLFF
TRBV4-1	CASSQGPGTGINEQFF
TRBV15	CATSRDFGPIPRPTGLGKLFF
TRBV6-1	CASGPVQPQHF
TRBV9	CASSVGQMNTEAFF
TRBV25-1	CASSEFGTGVRETQYF
TRBV2	CASLWTPNTEAFF
TRBV5-1	CASSRGGSTDTQYF
TRBV4-3	CASSPQGAPTVPRGSTDTQYF
TRBV5-5	CASSLLGTQTEQYF
TRBV7-2	CASSLAVWGGAGFLVSPLHF
TRBV19	CASKTQGYSGNTIYF
TRBV7-2	CASSKVPGQGSNEKLFF
TRBV10-3	CAIRGTGDQPQHF
TRBV10-1	CASSEKDRGLQPQHF
TRBV18	CASSLTGAGTKNIQYF
TRBV7-9	CASSPPPGTGVSNGYTF
TRBV6-5	CASSSTGGGPHNEQFF
TRBV7-2	CASSRQSGGVQYTQYF
TRBV10-2	CASLLDRVNTGELFF
TRBV7-4	CASSLGQGLNSPLHF
TRBV5-1	CASSSPTSGSAGELFF
TRBV29-1	CSVDALGQGADTQYF
TRBV7-2	CASSRQGNTGELFF
TRBV19	CASSITGIQQGSHTF
TRBV4-1	CASSRRATGLEGYEQYF
TRBV7-2	CASSLAIAKNIQYF
TRBV6-1	CASRRDREGTQYF
TRBV7-9	CASSLEGQDNEQFF
TRBV7-9	CASSRREEKLFF
TRBV2	CASSGPSGGAPYNEQFF
TRBV7-6	CASSLNRGRYEQYF
TRBV5-1	CASSGGDRANSPLHF
TRBV6-1	CASSDLGYEQYF
TRBV9	CASSVGDSNWDTQYF
TRBV5-8	CASSLEQPTDTQYF
TRBV6-1	CASRTAAGNQPQHF
TRBV27	CASSPGDRDTEAFF
TRBV4-1	CASSQGPGLMNTEAFF
TRBV7-2	CASSLRWEGLSGFSYEQYF
TRBV5-4	CASRSQGTDTQYF
TRBV29-1	CSVGEVGYGYTF
TRBV12-5	CASGSDRATGELFF
TRBV5-1	CASSLAGGPNEQYF